This TCR beta chain was sequenced in a study of long-term antiretroviral therapy in people with HIV. This clone was counted between two and nine times. Its target is unknown. Study conclusions and caveats: Narrower CDR3 length ranges marked HIV repertoires relative to controls. Within the repertoire, clones expanded before ART were dominant at all time points.

Version v3.0 of the immunoSEQ assay was performed at survey level. Produced via immunoSEQ multiplex PCR; TCRdb's table is partial and in-frame only. The sample lists roughly 30,000 clones, roughly 92% occurring once. Germline V gene data show CDR1 as SGHRS and CDR2 as YFSETQ. This CDR3 contains 13 residues. V gave up 3 bases and J gave up 1 base, with 7 bases separating them. Two or more post-ART PBMC samples, plus at least one pre-ART sample, were available for each donor. Among participants with HIV, every one received treatment in the United States. This chain uses TRBV5-1 with TRBJ1-1; a weak D match, TRBD1 (6 bases). The receptor's source is a woman between 40 and 50 years old with HIV. Sequenced material: unsorted PBMCs, taken about 6.5 years after starting antiretroviral therapy. DNA for the CDR3: TGCGCCAGCAGCTCACAGGGGAACACTGAAGCTTTCTTT. Translation: CASSSQGNTEAFF.